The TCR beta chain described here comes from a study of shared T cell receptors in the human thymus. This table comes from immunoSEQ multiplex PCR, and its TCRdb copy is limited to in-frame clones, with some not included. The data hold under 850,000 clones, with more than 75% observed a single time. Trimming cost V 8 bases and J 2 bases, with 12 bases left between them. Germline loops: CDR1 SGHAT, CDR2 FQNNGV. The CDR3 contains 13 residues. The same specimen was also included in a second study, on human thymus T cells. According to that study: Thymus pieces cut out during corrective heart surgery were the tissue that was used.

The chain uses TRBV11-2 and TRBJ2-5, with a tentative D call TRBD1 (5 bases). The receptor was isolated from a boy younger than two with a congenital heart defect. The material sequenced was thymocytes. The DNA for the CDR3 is TGTGCCAGCGCCCCGACAGAGCAAGAGACCCAGTACTTC. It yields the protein CASAPTEQETQYF.